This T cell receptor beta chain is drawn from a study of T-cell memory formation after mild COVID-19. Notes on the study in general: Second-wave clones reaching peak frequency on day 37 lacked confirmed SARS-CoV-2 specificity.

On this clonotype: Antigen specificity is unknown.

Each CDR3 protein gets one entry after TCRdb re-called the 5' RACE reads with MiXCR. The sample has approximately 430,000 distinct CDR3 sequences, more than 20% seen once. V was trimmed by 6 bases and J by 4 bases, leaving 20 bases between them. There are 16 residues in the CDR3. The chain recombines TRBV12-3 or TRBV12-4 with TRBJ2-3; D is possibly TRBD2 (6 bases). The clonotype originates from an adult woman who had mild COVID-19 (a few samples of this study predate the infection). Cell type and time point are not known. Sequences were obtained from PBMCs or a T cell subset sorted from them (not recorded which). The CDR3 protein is CASSPPVGGSADTQYF. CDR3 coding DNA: TGTGCCAGCAGCCCTCCTGTAGGAGGGAGCGCAGATACGCAGTATTTT.